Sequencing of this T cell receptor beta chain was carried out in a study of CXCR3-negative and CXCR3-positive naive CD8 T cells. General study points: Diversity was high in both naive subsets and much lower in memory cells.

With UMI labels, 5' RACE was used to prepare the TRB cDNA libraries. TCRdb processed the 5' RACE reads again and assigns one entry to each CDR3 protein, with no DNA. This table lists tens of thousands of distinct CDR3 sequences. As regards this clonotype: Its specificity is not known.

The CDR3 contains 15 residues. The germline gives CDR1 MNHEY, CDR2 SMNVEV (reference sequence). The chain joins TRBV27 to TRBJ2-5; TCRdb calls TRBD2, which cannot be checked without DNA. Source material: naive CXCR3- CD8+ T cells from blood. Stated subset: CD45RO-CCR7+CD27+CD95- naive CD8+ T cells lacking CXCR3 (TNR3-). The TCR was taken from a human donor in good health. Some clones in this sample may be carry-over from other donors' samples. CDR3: CASSRTSGEGETQYF.